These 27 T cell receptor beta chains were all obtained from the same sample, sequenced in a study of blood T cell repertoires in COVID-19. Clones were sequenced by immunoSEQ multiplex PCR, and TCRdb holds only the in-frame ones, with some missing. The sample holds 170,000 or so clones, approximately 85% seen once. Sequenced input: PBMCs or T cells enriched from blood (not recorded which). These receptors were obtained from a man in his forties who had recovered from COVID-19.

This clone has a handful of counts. In DNA, the CDR3 is TGTGCCAGCAGTTTACTGGGCACCCTTAGCTCCTACGAGCAGTACTTC. Translated: CASSLLGTLSSYEQYF. The gene calls are TRBV27 and TRBJ2-7; the D is unclear. Trimming pared 2 bases from V and 0 bases from J, leaving 14 bases between. Germline V gives CDR1 MNHEY, CDR2 SMNVEV (reference sequence). The CDR3 is 16 residues long.

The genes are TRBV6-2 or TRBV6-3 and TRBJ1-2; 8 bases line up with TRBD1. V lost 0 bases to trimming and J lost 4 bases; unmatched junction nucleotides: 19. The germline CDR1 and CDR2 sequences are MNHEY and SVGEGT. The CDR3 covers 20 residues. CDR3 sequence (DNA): TGTGCCAGCAGTTACTCGACTAGCCTATCGGAGGGGACAGGCCTCTATGGCTACACCTTC. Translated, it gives CASSYSTSLSEGTGLYGYTF.

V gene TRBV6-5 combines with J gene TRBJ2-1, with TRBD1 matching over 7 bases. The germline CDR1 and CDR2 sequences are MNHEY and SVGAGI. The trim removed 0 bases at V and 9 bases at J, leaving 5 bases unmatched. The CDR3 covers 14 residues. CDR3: CASSYSTGMTEQFF. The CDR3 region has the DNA TGTGCCAGCAGTTACTCGACAGGGATGACTGAGCAGTTCTTC.

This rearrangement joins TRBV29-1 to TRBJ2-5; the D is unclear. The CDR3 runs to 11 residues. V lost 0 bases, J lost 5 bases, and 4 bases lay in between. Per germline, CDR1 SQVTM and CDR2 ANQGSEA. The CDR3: CSVEDRETQYF. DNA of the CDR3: TGCAGCGTTGAAGATCGGGAGACCCAGTACTTC.

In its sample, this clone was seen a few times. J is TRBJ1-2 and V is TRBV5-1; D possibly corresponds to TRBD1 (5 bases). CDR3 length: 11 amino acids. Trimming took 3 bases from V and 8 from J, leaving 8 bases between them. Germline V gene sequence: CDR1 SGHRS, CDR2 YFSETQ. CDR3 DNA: TGCGCCAGCAGCTCAGGGATGGGCTACACCTTC. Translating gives CASSSGMGYTF.

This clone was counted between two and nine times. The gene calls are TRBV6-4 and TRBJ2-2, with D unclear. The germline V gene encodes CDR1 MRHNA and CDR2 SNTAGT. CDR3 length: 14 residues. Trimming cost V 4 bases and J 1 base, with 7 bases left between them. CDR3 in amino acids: CASSVAENTGELFF. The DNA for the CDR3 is TGTGCCAGCAGTGTGGCCGAGAACACCGGGGAGCTGTTTTTT.

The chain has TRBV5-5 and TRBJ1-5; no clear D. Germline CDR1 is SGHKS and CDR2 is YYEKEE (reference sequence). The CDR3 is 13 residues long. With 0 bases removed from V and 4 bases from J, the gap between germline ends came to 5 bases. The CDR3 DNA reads TGTGCCAGCAGCTTGGTCCAGAATCAGCCCCAGCATTTT. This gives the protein CASSLVQNQPQHF.

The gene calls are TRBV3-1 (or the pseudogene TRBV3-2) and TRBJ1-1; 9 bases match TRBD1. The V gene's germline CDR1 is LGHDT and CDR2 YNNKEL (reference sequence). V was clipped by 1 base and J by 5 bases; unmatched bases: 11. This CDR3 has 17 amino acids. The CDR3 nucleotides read TGTGCCAGCAGCCAAGTCCCCGGGACAGGGAAATGGACTGAAGCTTTCTTT. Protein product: CASSQVPGTGKWTEAFF.

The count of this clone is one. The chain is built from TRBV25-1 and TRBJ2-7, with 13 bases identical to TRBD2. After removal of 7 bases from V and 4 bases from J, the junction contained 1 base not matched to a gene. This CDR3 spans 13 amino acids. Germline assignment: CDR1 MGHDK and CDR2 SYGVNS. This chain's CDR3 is CASKGLAGYEQYF. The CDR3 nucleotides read TGTGCCAGCAAGGGACTAGCGGGGTACGAGCAGTACTTC.

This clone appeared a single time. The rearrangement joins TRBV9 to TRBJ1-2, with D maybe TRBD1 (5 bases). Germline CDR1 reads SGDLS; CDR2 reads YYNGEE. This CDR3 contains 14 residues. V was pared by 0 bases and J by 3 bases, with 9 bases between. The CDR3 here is CASSVEEGDYGYTF. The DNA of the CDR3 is TGTGCCAGCAGCGTAGAAGAAGGGGACTATGGCTACACCTTC.

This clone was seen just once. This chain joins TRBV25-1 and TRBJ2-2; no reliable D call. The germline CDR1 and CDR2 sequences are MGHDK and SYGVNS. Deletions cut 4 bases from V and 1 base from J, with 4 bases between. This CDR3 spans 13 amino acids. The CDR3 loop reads CASSVRNTGELFF. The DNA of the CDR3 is TGTGCCAGCAGTGTCAGGAACACCGGGGAGCTGTTTTTT.

DNA for the CDR3: TGCGCCAGCAGCTTAACGGGGAGCGCGGACACCGGGGAGCTGTTTTTT. As protein: CASSLTGSADTGELFF. The chain joins TRBV5-1 to TRBJ2-2; weak D call: TRBD2 (5 bases). This CDR3 spans 16 amino acids. From germline, CDR1 is SGHRS and CDR2 YFSETQ. V lost 2 bases and J lost 3, with 14 bases in between.

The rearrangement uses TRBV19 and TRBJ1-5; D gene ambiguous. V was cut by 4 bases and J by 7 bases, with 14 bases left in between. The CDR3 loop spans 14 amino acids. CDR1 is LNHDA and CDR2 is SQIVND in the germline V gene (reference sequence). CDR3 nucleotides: TGTGCCAGTAGTACGTCCTATCTCGGGCAGCCCCAGCATTTT. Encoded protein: CASSTSYLGQPQHF.

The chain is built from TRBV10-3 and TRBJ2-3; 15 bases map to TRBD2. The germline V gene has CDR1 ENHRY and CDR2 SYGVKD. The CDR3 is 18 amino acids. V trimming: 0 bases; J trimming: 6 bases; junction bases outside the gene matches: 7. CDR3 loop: CAISESGTSGGRRDTQYF. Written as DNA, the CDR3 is TGTGCCATCAGTGAGTCCGGGACTAGCGGGGGGCGCAGGGATACGCAGTATTTT.

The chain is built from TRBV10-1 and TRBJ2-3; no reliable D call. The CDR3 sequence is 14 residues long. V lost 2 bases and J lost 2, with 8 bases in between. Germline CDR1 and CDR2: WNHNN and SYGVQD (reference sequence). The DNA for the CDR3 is TGCGCCAGCAGTGAGATAACAGCCACAGATACGCAGTATTTT. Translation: CASSEITATDTQYF.

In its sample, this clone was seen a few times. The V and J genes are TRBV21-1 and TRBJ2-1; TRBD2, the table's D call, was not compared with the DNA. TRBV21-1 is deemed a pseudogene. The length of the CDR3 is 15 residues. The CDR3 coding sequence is TGTGCCAGCAGCAGCCGGGACTGGGGGAAGAATGAGCAGTTCTTC. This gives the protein CASSSRDWGKNEQFF.

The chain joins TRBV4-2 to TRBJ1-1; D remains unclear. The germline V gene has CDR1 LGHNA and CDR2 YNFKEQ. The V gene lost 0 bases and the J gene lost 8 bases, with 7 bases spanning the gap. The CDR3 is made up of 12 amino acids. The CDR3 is CASSQDVSEAFF. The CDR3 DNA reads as TGTGCCAGCAGCCAAGATGTGAGCGAAGCTTTCTTT.

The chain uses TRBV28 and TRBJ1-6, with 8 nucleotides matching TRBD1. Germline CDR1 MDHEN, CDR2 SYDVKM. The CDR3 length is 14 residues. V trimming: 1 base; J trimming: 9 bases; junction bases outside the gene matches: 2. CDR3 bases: TGTGCCAGCAGTTTATCCAGGGGGCGTTCACCCCTCCACTTT. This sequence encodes CASSLSRGRSPLHF. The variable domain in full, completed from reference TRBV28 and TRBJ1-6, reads DVKVTQSSRYLVKRTGEKVFLECVQDMDHENMFWYRQDPGLGLRLIYFSYDVKMKEKGDIPEGYSVSREKKERFSLILESASTNQTSMYLCASSLSRGRSPLHFGNGTRLTVT.

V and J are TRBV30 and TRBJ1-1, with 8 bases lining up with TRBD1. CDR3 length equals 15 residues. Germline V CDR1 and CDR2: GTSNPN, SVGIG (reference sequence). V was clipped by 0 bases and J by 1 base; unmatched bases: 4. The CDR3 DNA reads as TGTGCCTGGAGTGTGGGACAGGAAAAGAACACTGAAGCTTTCTTT. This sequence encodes CAWSVGQEKNTEAFF.

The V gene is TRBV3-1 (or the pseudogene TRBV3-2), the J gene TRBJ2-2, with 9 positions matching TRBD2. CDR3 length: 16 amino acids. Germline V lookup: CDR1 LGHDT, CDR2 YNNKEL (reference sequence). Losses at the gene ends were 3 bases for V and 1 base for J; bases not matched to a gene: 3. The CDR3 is CASSHLAGLNTGELFF. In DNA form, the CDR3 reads TGTGCCAGCAGCCATCTAGCGGGACTGAACACCGGGGAGCTGTTTTTT.

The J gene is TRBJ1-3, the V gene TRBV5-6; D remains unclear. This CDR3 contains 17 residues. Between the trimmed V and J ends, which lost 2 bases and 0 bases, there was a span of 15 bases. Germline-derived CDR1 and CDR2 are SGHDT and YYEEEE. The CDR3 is CASSFGVLQSSGNTIYF. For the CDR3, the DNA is TGTGCCAGCAGCTTCGGCGTGTTACAGTCCTCTGGAAACACCATATATTTT.

For the CDR3, the DNA is TGCGCCAGCAGCCCTGGGACAGGGAACCATGGCTACACCTTC. The encoded protein is CASSPGTGNHGYTF. This sequence joins TRBV5-1 and TRBJ1-2; 9 bases line up with TRBD1. CDR3 length: 14 residues. Trimming took 4 bases from V and 6 from J; bases not matched to a gene: 7. Germline CDR1 SGHRS, CDR2 YFSETQ.

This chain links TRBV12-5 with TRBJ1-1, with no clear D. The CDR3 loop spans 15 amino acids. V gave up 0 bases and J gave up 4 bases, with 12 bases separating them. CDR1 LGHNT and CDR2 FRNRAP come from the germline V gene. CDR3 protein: CASGLVRGGITEAFF. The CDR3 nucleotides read TGTGCTAGTGGTTTGGTACGGGGAGGGATCACTGAAGCTTTCTTT.

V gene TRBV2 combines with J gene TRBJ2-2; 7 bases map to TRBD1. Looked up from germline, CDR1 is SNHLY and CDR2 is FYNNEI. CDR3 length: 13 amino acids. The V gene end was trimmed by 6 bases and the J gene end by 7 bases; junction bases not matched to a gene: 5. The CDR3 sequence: CASRQGEFGELFF. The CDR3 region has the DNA TGTGCCAGCAGGCAGGGGGAATTCGGGGAGCTGTTTTTT.

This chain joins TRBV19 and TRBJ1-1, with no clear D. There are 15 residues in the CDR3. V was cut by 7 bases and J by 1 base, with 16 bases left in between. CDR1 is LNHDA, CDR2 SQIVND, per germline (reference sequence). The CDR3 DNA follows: TGTGCCAGTACTCCCCTCGGGCGGGAGAACACTGAAGCTTTCTTT. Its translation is CASTPLGRENTEAFF.

DNA of the CDR3: TGCAGTGCCAGTCCAGGGATGAATCAGCCCCAGCATTTT. Translation gives CSASPGMNQPQHF. The rearrangement joins TRBV20-1 to TRBJ1-5, with D possibly matching TRBD1 (5 bases). Trimming removed 6 bases from V and 4 bases from J, with 13 bases in between. The germline V gene encodes CDR1 DFQATT and CDR2 SNEGSKA (reference sequence). The CDR3 loop spans 13 amino acids.

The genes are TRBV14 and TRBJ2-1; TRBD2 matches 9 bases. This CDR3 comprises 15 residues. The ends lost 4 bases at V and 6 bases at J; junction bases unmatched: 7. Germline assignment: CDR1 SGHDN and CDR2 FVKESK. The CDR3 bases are TGTGCCAGCAGCCTCGGACTAGCGCAGACCAATGAGCAGTTCTTC. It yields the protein CASSLGLAQTNEQFF.